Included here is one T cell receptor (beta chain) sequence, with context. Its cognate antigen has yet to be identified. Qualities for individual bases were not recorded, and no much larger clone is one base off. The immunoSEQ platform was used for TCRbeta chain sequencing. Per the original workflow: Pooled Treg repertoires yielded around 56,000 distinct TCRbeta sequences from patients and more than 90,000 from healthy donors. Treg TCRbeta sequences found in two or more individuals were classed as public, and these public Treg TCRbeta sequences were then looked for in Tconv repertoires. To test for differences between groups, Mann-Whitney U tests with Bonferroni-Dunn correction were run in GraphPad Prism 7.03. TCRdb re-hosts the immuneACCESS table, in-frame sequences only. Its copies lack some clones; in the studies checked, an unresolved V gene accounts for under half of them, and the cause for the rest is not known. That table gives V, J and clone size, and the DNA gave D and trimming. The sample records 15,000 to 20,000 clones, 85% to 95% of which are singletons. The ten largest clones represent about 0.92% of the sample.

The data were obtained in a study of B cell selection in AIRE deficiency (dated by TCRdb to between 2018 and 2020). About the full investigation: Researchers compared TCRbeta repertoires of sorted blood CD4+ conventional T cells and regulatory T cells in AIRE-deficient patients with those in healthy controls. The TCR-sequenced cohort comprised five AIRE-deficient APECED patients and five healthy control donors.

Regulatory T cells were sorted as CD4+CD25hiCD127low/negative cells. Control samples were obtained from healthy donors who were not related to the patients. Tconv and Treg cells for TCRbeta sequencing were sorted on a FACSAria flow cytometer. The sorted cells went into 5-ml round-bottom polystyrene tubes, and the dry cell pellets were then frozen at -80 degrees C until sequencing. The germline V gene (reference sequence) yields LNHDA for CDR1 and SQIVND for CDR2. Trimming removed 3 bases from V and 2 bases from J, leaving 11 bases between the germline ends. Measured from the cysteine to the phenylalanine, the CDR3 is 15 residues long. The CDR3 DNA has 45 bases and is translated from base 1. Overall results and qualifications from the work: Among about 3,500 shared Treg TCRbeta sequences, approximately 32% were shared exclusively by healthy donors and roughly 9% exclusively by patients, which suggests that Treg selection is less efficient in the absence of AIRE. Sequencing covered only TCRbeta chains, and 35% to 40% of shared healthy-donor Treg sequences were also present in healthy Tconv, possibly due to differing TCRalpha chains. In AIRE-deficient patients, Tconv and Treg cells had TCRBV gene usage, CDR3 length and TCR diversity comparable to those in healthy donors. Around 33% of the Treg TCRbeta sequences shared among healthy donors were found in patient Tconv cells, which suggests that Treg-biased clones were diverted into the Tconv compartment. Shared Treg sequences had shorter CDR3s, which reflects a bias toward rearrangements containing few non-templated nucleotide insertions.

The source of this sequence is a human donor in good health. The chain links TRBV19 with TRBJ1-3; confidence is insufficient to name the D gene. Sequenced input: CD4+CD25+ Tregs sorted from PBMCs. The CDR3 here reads CASSIVANPGNTIYF. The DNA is TGTGCCAGTAGTATTGTCGCGAATCCTGGAAACACCATATATTTT.